This T cell receptor (beta chain) came from a study of shared clonotypes between healthy human individuals. The method was immunoSEQ multiplex PCR; TCRdb's version includes in-frame clones alone and lacks a portion of them. The sample yields 2 million to 2.5 million clones, 85% to 95% seen once. V gave up 3 bases and J gave up 3 bases, with 15 bases separating them. The CDR3 loop spans 15 amino acids. From germline, CDR1 is MDHEN and CDR2 SYDVKM. Sequenced sample: naive CD4+ T cells from PBMCs. The subset: CD45RA+ positively selected. This TCR was recovered from a young man in good health. Some clones in this sample may be carry-over from other donors' samples. The V gene is TRBV28, the J gene TRBJ2-7, with TRBD1 as a possible D gene (5 bases). The CDR3 sequence: CASSFPPRGVYEQYF. Written as DNA, the CDR3 is TGTGCCAGCAGTTTTCCACCTAGGGGCGTCTACGAGCAGTACTTC. Looking up the rest from reference TRBV28 and TRBJ2-7 gives the full variable domain: DVKVTQSSRYLVKRTGEKVFLECVQDMDHENMFWYRQDPGLGLRLIYFSYDVKMKEKGDIPEGYSVSREKKERFSLILESASTNQTSMYLCASSFPPRGVYEQYFGPGTRLTVT.